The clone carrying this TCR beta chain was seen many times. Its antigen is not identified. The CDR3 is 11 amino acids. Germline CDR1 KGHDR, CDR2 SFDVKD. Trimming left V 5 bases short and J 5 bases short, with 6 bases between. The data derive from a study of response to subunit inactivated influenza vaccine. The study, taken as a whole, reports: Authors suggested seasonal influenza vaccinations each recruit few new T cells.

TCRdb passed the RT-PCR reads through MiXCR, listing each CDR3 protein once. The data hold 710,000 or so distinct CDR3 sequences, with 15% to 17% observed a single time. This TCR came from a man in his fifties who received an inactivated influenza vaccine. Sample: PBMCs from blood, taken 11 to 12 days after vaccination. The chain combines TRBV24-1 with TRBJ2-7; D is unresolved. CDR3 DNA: TGTGCCACCAGTGCAGGTCACGAGCAGTACTTC. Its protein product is CATSAGHEQYF.